The rows below give T cell receptor beta chains drawn from one sample of a study of cytomegalovirus exposure and HLA in healthy donors. The protocol was immunoSEQ multiplex PCR, while the TCRdb copy is restricted to in-frame clones and leaves out a portion. Of roughly 100,000 clones listed, roughly 80% were seen once; the top ten hold 6% to 8%. The sequencing sample was made of PBMCs. These receptors all come from a man in his thirties or forties in good health and CMV-seropositive. Each CDR3 is given with its conserved first and last residue. D genes are given only for firm matches. Part of the rows lack a size; the others show once, few, many or a class for expanded clones.

>TRBD1|-|TRBJ1-5|TRBV30
CAWSPGQGEQPQHF
TGTGCCTGGAGTCCGGGACAGGGGGAACAGCCCCAGCATTTT
>TRBD1|-|TRBJ1-4|TRBV2
CASRGGQGPNEKLFF
TGTGCCAGCAGGGGAGGACAGGGCCCAAATGAAAAACTGTTTTTT
>-|-|TRBJ2-3|TRBV29-1
CSVEAGPDTQYF
TGCAGCGTGGAGGCCGGGCCAGATACGCAGTATTTT
>TRBD1|-|TRBJ1-5|TRBV14
CASSQPGTGHQPQHF
TGTGCCAGCAGCCAACCCGGGACAGGACATCAGCCCCAGCATTTT
>-|-|TRBJ1-6|TRBV27
CASSLREVGNSPLHF
TGTGCCAGCAGTTTAAGAGAAGTCGGTAATTCACCCCTCCACTTT
>-|-|TRBJ2-5|TRBV6-1
CASSELARETQYF
TGTGCCAGCAGTGAATTGGCCCGCGAGACCCAGTACTTC
>-|-|TRBJ1-4|TRBV28
CATNTIGLGSEKLFF
TGTGCCACCAATACAATCGGCCTGGGCAGTGAAAAACTGTTTTTT
>-|-|TRBJ1-1|TRBV30
CAWSAGSNTEAFF
TGTGCCTGGAGTGCAGGGTCGAACACTGAAGCTTTCTTT
>-|-|TRBJ1-6|TRBV6-1
CASNGGGSPLHF
TGTGCCAGCAACGGGGGTGGCTCACCCCTCCACTTT
>-|-|TRBJ1-5|TRBV2
CASSEARGDQPQHF
TGTGCCAGCAGTGAAGCGCGGGGGGATCAGCCCCAGCATTTT
>-|-|TRBJ1-4|TRBV18
CASSPPSVQKLFF
TGTGCCAGCTCACCACCGAGTGTGCAAAAACTGTTTTTT
>-|-|TRBJ1-4|TRBV21-1
CASSNGGTGVWEKLFF
TGTGCCAGCAGCAATGGGGGGACAGGCGTTTGGGAAAAACTGTTTTTT
>-|few|TRBJ2-5|TRBV19
CASSINRVETQYF
TGTGCCAGTAGTATCAACAGGGTGGAGACCCAGTACTTC
>-|once|TRBJ1-6|TRBV5-1
CASSLTGSVNSPLHF
TGCGCCAGCAGCTTAACAGGGTCGGTGAATTCACCCCTCCACTTT
>TRBD1|-|TRBJ2-5|TRBV5-4
CASSSDRGWVVETQYF
TGTGCCAGCAGCTCCGACAGGGGGTGGGTAGTGGAGACCCAGTACTTC
>-|-|TRBJ2-7|TRBV6-5
CASSLNTRSYEQYF
TGTGCCAGCAGTTTAAACACCCGCTCCTACGAGCAGTACTTC
>-|-|TRBJ1-1|TRBV5-1
CASRAGTMNTEAFF
TGCGCCAGCAGGGCCGGGACAATGAACACTGAAGCTTTCTTT
>-|-|TRBJ1-6|TRBV7-2
CASRREASSPLHF
TGTGCCAGCAGGCGGGAGGCGTCTTCACCCCTCCACTTT
>TRBD1|few|TRBJ1-2|TRBV6-1
CASRFGTGKGGYTF
TGTGCCAGCAGATTCGGGACAGGGAAAGGTGGCTACACCTTC
>-|-|TRBJ2-6|TRBV27
CASSLHSGANVLTF
TGTGCCAGCAGTTTACACTCTGGGGCCAACGTCCTGACTTTC
>-|once|TRBJ2-5|TRBV7-8
CASSSADMYQETQYF
TGTGCCAGCAGCTCTGCTGACATGTACCAAGAGACCCAGTACTTC
>-|-|TRBJ2-1|TRBV29-1
CSVEDWGPEQFF
TGCAGCGTTGAAGACTGGGGCCCCGAGCAGTTCTTC
>-|-|TRBJ1-2|TRBV7-7
CASSPSALQGGYTF
TGTGCTAGCAGCCCTTCGGCTCTCCAGGGGGGCTACACCTTC
>TRBD1|few|TRBJ1-2|TRBV27
CASSSLGGVYGYTF
TGTGCCAGCAGTTCGTTAGGGGGCGTCTATGGCTACACCTTC
>TRBD1|once|TRBJ2-2|TRBV6-5
CASSYGTVTGELFF
TGTGCCAGCAGTTATGGGACAGTCACCGGGGAGCTGTTTTTT
>-|once|TRBJ2-2|TRBV7-2
CASSPGLTDTGELFF
TGTGCCAGCAGCCCGGGACTCACAGACACCGGGGAGCTGTTTTTT
>-|-|TRBJ2-7|TRBV11-2
CASSLGQGGGYEQYF
TGTGCCAGCAGCTTAGGACAGGGAGGCGGCTACGAGCAGTACTTC
>-|-|TRBJ2-7|TRBV6-1
CASSERRGRYEQYF
TGTGCCAGCAGTGAGCGCAGGGGTAGGTACGAGCAGTACTTC
>-|-|TRBJ1-4|TRBV5-1
CASSPMRGTNEKLFF
TGCGCCAGCAGCCCAATGCGGGGAACTAATGAAAAACTGTTTTTT
>-|-|TRBJ2-4|TRBV11-3
CASSSSQGAKNIQYF
TGTGCCAGCAGCTCATCACAGGGTGCCAAAAACATTCAGTACTTC
>TRBD2|-|TRBJ2-2|TRBV4-2
CASSQGGAGGYTGELFF
TGTGCCAGCAGCCAAGGGGGAGCGGGGGGATACACCGGGGAGCTGTTTTTT
>-|few|TRBJ2-5|TRBV5-6
CASSPIGLSAEETQYF
TGTGCCAGCAGCCCCATTGGGTTGTCCGCGGAGGAGACCCAGTACTTC
>TRBD1|-|TRBJ2-5|TRBV7-9
CASSPSPGDRGETQYF
TGTGCCAGCAGCCCCTCACCAGGAGACAGGGGGGAGACCCAGTACTTC
>-|-|TRBJ1-2|TRBV19
CASSDRLVAGGYTF
TGTGCCAGTTCCGACAGGCTGGTTGCGGGCGGCTACACCTTC
>-|-|TRBJ1-1|TRBV9
CASSVAPLRAEAFF
TGTGCCAGCAGCGTAGCTCCTTTGAGGGCTGAAGCTTTCTTT
>TRBD2|-|TRBJ2-2|TRBV5-1
CASSPLTSGGLNTGELFF
TGCGCCAGCAGCCCGTTGACTAGCGGGGGGCTTAACACCGGGGAGCTGTTTTTT
>TRBD2|-|TRBJ2-3|TRBV2
CASSENGGARTDTQYF
TGTGCCAGCAGTGAAAACGGGGGGGCGAGGACAGATACGCAGTATTTT
>-|-|TRBJ1-1|TRBV18
CASSPTGLTEAFF
TGTGCCAGCTCACCAACAGGGTTGACTGAAGCTTTCTTT
>-|-|TRBJ1-1|TRBV6-1
CASSEAGAAHSIKAFF
TGTGCCAGCAGTGAAGCGGGGGCGGCCCACTCGATTAAAGCTTTCTTT
>TRBD1|-|TRBJ2-7|TRBV30
CAWSEGALRDEQYF
TGTGCCTGGAGTGAGGGGGCCCTACGGGACGAGCAGTACTTC
>-|-|TRBJ2-3|TRBV28
CASRETVDTQYF
TGTGCCAGCAGGGAGACGGTAGATACGCAGTATTTT
>-|once|TRBJ2-1|TRBV6-6
CASSYQGLDEQFF
TGTGCCAGCAGTTACCAGGGTTTGGATGAGCAGTTCTTC
>-|-|TRBJ2-7|TRBV10-3
CAISDSWGGGYEQYF
TGTGCCATCAGTGATTCGTGGGGGGGCGGATACGAGCAGTACTTC
>-|-|TRBJ1-4|TRBV7-8
CASSSSLAGAREKLFF
TGTGCCAGCAGCTCCTCACTCGCGGGGGCCAGGGAAAAACTGTTTTTT
>-|-|TRBJ2-5|TRBV7-6
CASSSRALETQYF
TGTGCCAGCAGCTCCAGGGCTCTTGAGACCCAGTACTTC
>-|-|TRBJ1-2|TRBV5-1
CASSPSRYGYTF
TGCGCCAGCAGCCCCTCCCGCTATGGCTACACCTTC
>TRBD1|few|TRBJ1-3|TRBV2
CAGQVLSGNTIYF
TGTGCCGGACAGGTGCTCTCTGGAAACACCATATATTTT
>TRBD1|-|TRBJ2-5|TRBV7-7
CASSLVEASGGTQYF
TGTGCTAGCAGCTTAGTCGAAGCCTCAGGGGGGACCCAGTACTTC
>-|-|TRBJ2-3|TRBV19
CASSIGTRDTQYF
TGTGCCAGTAGTATAGGGACAAGAGATACGCAGTATTTT
>-|-|TRBJ2-5|TRBV6-1
CASSEELKETQYF
TGTGCCAGCAGTGAGGAGCTAAAAGAGACCCAGTACTTC
>-|-|TRBJ1-1|TRBV7-8
CASSKLTGNTEAFF
TGTGCCAGCAGCAAACTGACAGGGAACACTGAAGCTTTCTTT
>TRBD1|-|TRBJ1-6|TRBV7-9
CASSPLGQPNSPLHF
TGTGCCAGCAGCCCCTTGGGACAGCCTAATTCACCCCTCCACTTT
>-|-|TRBJ2-7|TRBV21-1
CASSNGDSDYEQYF
TGTGCCAGCAGCAATGGGGACAGTGACTACGAGCAGTACTTC
>TRBD1|-|TRBJ2-7|TRBV7-9
CASSSPQGAREQYF
TGTGCCAGCAGCTCACCCCAGGGGGCACGGGAGCAGTACTTC
>-|-|TRBJ2-2|TRBV5-1
CASRPGTNTGELFF
TGCGCCAGCAGACCCGGGACAAACACCGGGGAGCTGTTTTTT